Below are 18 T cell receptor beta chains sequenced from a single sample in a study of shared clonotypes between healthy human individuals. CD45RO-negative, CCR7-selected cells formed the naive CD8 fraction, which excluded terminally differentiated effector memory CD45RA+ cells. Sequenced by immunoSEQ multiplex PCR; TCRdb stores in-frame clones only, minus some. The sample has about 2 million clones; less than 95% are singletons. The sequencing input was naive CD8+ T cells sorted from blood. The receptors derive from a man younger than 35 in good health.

The CDR3 DNA follows: TGTGCCAGCAGCAGACTAGCGGGAGTATTAGATACGCAGTATTTT. As protein: CASSRLAGVLDTQYF. The V and J genes are TRBV6-5 and TRBJ2-3; 12 bases are a match to TRBD2. Trimming took 6 bases from V and 5 from J; bases not matched to a gene: 6. The CDR3 loop spans 15 amino acids. Germline V gene data show CDR1 as MNHEY and CDR2 as SVGAGI.

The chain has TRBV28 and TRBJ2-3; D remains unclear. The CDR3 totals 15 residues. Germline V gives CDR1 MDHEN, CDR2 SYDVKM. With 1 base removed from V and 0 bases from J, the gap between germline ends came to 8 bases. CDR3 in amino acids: CASSLSRFSTDTQYF. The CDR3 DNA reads TGTGCCAGCAGTTTATCTAGGTTTAGCACAGATACGCAGTATTTT.

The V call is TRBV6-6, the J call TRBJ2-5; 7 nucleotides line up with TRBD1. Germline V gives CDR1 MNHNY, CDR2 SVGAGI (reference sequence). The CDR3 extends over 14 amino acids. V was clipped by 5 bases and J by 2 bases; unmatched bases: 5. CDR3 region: CASSRLDRQETQYF. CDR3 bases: TGTGCCAGCAGTCGCCTGGACAGGCAAGAGACCCAGTACTTC.

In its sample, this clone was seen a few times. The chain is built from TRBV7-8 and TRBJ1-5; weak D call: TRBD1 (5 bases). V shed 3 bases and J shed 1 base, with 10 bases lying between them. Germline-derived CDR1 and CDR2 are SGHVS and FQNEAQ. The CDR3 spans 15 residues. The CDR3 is CASSFGAGSNQPQHF. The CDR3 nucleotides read TGTGCCAGCAGCTTTGGGGCGGGGAGCAATCAGCCCCAGCATTTT. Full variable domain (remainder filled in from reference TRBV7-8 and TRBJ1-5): GAGVSQSPRYKVAKRGQDVALRCDPISGHVSLFWYQQALGQGPEFLTYFQNEAQLDKSGLPSDRFFAERPEGSVSTLKIQRTQQEDSAVYLCASSFGAGSNQPQHFGDGTRLSIL.

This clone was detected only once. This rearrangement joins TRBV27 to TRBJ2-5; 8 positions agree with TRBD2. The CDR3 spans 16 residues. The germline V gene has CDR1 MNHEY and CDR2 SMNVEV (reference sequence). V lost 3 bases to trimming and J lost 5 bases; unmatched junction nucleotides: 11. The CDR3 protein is CASSLAFGRAEETQYF. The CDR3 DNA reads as TGTGCCAGCAGTTTGGCGTTCGGGAGGGCCGAGGAGACCCAGTACTTC.

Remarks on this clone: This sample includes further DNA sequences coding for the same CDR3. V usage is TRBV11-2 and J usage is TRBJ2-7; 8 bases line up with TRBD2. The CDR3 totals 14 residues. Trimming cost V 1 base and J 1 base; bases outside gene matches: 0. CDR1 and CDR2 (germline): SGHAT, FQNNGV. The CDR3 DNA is TGTGCCAGCAGCTTAGGCGGGGGGTCCTACGAGCAGTACTTC. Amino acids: CASSLGGGSYEQYF.

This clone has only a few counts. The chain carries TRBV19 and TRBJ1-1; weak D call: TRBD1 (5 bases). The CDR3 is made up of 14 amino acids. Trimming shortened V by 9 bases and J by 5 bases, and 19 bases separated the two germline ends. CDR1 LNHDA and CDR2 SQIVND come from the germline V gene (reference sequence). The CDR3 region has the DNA TGTGCCAGCTTTGGGGGGGTCCGCGAAACTGAAGCTTTCTTT. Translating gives CASFGGVRETEAFF.

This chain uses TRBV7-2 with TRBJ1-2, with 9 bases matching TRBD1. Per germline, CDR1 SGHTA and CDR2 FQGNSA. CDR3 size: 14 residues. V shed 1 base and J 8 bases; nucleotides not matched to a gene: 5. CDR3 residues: CASSLEGTGNGYTF. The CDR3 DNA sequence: TGTGCCAGCAGCTTAGAAGGGACAGGGAACGGCTACACCTTC. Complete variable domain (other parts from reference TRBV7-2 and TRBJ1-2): GAGVSQSPSNKVTEKGKDVELRCDPISGHTALYWYRQSLGQGLEFLIYFQGNSAPDKSGLPSDRFSAERTGGSVSTLTIQRTQQEDSAVYLCASSLEGTGNGYTFGSGTRLTVV.

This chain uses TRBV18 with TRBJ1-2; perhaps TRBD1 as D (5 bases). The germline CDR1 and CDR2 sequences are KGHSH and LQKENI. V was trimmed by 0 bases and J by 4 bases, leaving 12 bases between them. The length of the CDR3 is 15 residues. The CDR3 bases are TGTGCCAGCTCACCACCTGAGGGACCTTTCTATGGCTACACCTTC. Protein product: CASSPPEGPFYGYTF.

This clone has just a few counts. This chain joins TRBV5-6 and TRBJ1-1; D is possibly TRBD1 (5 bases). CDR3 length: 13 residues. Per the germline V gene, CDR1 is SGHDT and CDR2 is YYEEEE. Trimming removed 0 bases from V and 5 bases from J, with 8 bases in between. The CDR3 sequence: CASSLAAGTEAFF. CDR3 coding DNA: TGTGCCAGCAGCTTGGCGGCAGGGACTGAAGCTTTCTTT.

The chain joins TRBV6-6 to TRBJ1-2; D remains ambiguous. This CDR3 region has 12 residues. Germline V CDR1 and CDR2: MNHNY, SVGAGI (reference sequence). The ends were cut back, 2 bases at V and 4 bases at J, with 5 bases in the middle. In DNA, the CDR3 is TGTGCCAGCAGTTACGAGAGCTATGGCTACACCTTC. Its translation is CASSYESYGYTF.

Here the CDR3 DNA reads TGTGCCAGCAGCTTCTCCGGGACAGGGGGCCCACGGGGCCCTTACGAGCAGTACTTC. It translates to CASSFSGTGGPRGPYEQYF. The V and J genes are TRBV11-2 and TRBJ2-7, with TRBD1 matching 12 bases. The junction had 16 bases not matched to a gene; V was cut back by 3 bases and J by 4 bases. Germline assignment: CDR1 SGHAT and CDR2 FQNNGV. This CDR3 is 19 amino acids long.

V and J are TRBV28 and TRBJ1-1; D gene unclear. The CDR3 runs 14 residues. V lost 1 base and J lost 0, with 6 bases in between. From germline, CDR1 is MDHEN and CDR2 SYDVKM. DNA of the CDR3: TGTGCCAGCAGTTTATTAGACCTGAACACTGAAGCTTTCTTT. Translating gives CASSLLDLNTEAFF.

The CDR3 DNA reads as TGTGCCAGCAGCCAATCTGGGGTCATGAACACTGAAGCTTTCTTT. Translated, it gives CASSQSGVMNTEAFF. This chain uses TRBV16 with TRBJ1-1; D is unresolved. Trimming pared 0 bases from V and 0 bases from J, leaving 8 bases between. In germline, CDR1 is KGHSY, CDR2 FQNENV. This CDR3 is 15 amino acids long.

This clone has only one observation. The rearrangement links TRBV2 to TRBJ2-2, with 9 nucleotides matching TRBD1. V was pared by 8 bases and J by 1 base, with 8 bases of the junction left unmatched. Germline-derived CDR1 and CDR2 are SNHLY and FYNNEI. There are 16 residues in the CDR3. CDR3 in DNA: TGTGCCAGCTTAATGGGGACAGGGTGGAACACCGGGGAGCTGTTTTTT. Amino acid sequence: CASLMGTGWNTGELFF.

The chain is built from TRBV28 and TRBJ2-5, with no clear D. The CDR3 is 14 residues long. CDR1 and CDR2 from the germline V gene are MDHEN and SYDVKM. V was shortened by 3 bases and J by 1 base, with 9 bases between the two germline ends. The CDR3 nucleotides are TGTGCCAGCAGTTTGAAGGGTTCCCAAGAGACCCAGTACTTC. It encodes CASSLKGSQETQYF.

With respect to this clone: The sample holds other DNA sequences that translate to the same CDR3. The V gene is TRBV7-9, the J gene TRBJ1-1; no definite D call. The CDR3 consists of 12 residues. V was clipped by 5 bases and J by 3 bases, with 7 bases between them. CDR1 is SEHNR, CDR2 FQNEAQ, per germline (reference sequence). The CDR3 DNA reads TGTGCCAGCAGCCAAGGCGACACTGAAGCTTTCTTT. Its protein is CASSQGDTEAFF.

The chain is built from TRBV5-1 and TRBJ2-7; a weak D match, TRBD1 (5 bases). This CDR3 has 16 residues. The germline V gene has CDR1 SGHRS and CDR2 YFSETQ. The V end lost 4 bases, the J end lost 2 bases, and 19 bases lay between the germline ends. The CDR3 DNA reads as TGCGCCAGCAGCCCTAGTGTAGGGGTAGCCGCCTACGAGCAGTACTTC. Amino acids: CASSPSVGVAAYEQYF.